This T cell receptor (beta chain) came from a study of HIV-infected children after antiretroviral therapy interruption. General study findings and limits: By the end of treatment interruption, naive CD4+ clonality (Gini) increased.

This clonotype was seen at least ten times. Its specificity is unknown. This sample's treatment: PENTA 11 planned treatment interruption arm or continuous ART arm. At least 24 weeks of at least three-drug ART, in children 2 to 15 years. A 3' RACE protocol on RNA, with unique molecular identifiers, produced the TCR library. TCRdb re-analysed the 3' RACE reads in MiXCR, keeping a single row per CDR3 protein. The table includes 40,000 to 55,000 distinct CDR3 sequences, 4.3% detected once. The source is a pool of human donors with HIV. The material was CD45RA+ CD4+ T cells from PBMCs, pooled from several time points, obtained from a donor given antiretroviral therapy, either interrupted or continuous. Subset of the sample: naive CD4+ CD45RA+ CD45RO- T cells.

The CDR3 reads CSVHQGLTEAFF. CDR3 bases: TGCAGCGTTCATCAGGGGCTCACTGAAGCTTTCTTT. V gene TRBV29-1 combines with J gene TRBJ1-1, with TRBD1 as a possible D gene (6 bases). The CDR3 is made up of 12 amino acids. CDR1 SQVTM and CDR2 ANQGSEA come from the germline V gene. With 5 bases removed from V and 4 bases from J, the gap between germline ends came to 11 bases.